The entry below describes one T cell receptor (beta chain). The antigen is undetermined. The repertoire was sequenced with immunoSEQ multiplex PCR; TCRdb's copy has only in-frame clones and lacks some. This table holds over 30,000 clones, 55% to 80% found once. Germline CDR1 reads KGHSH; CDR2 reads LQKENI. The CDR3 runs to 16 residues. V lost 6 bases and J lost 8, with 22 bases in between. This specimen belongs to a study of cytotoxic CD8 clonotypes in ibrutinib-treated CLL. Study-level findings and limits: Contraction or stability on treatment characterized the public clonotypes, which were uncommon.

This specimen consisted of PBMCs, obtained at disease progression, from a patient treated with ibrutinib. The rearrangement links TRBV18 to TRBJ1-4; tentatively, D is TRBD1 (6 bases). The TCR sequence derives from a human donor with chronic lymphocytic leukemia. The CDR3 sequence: CASSAAPTGMGEKLFF. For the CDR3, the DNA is TGTGCCAGCTCTGCCGCACCAACAGGGATGGGGGAAAAACTGTTTTTT.